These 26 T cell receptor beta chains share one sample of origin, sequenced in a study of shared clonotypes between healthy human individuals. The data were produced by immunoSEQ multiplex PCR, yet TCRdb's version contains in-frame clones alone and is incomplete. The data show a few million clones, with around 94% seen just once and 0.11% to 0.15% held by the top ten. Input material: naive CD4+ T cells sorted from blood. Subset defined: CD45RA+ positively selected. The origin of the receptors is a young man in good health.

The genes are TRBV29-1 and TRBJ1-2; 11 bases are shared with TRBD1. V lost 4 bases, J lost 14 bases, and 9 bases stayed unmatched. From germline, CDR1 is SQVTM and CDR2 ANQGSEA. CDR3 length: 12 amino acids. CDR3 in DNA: TGCAGCGTTGGAGGGGACAGGGGGATTCGAACCTTC. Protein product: CSVGGDRGIRTF.

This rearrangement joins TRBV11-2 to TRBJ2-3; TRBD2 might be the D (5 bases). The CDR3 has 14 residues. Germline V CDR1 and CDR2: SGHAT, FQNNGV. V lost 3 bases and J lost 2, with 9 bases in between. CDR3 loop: CASSLALATDTQYF. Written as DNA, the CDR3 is TGTGCCAGCAGCTTGGCCCTAGCCACAGATACGCAGTATTTT.

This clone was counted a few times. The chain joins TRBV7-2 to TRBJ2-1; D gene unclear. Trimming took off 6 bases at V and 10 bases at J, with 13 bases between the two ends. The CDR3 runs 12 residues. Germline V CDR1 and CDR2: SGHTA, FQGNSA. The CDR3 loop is CASSIEVREQFF. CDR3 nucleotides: TGTGCCAGCAGTATTGAAGTGCGCGAGCAGTTCTTC.

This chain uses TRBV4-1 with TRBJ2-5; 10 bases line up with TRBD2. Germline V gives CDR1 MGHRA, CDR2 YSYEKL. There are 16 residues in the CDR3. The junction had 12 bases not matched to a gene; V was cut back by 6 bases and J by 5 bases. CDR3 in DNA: TGCGCCAGCAGGGCCGACTCTAGCGGGAGTTTTGAGACCCAGTACTTC. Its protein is CASRADSSGSFETQYF.

The CDR3 DNA reads TGTGCCACGGGGCAGGGGGAAGAGACCCAGTACTTC. This codes for CATGQGEETQYF. V gene TRBV10-3 combines with J gene TRBJ2-5; 7 nucleotides match TRBD1. The CDR3 runs 12 residues. Germline CDR1 reads ENHRY; CDR2 reads SYGVKD. V trimming: 10 bases; J trimming: 3 bases; junction bases outside the gene matches: 5.

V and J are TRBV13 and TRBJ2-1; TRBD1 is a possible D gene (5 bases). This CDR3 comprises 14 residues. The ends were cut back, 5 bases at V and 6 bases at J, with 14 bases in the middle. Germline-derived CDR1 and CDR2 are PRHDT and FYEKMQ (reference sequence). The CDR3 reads CASSPRGAINEQFF. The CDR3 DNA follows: TGTGCCAGCAGCCCAAGGGGTGCAATCAATGAGCAGTTCTTC. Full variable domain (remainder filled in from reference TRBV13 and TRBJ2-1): AAGVIQSPRHLIKEKRETATLKCYPIPRHDTVYWYQQGPGQDPQFLISFYEKMQSDKGSIPDRFSAQQFSDYHSELNMSSLELGDSALYFCASSPRGAINEQFFGPGTRLTVL.

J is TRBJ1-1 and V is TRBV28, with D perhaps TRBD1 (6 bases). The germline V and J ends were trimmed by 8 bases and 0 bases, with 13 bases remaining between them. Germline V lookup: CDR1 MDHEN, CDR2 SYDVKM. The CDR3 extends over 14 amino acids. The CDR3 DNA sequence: TGTGCCAGCCACCCGGGACAATTGAACACTGAAGCTTTCTTT. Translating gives CASHPGQLNTEAFF.

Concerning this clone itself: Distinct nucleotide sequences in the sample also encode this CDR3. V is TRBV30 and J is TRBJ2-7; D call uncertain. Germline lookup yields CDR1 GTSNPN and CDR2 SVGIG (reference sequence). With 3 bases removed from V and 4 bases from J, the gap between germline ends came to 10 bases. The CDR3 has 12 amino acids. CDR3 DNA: TGTGCCTGGAGCCGCAGTGGGTACGAGCAGTACTTC. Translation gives CAWSRSGYEQYF.

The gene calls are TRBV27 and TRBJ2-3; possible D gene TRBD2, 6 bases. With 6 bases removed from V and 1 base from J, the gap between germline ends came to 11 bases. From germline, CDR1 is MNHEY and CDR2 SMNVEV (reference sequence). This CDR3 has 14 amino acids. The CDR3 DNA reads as TGTGCCAGCAGCACCTCGGGGGGCACAGATACGCAGTATTTT. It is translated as CASSTSGGTDTQYF.

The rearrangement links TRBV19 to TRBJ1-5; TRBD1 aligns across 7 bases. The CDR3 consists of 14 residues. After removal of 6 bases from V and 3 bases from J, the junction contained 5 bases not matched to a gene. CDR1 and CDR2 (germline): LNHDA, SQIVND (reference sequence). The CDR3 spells CASSEGTVNQPQHF. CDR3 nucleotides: TGTGCCAGTAGCGAAGGGACAGTCAATCAGCCCCAGCATTTT.

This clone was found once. The CDR3 region has the DNA TGTGCCATCAGTGCAAAAGATCAGGGGGGTTACGAGCAGTACTTC. This encodes CAISAKDQGGYEQYF. The chain combines TRBV10-3 with TRBJ2-7, with D perhaps matching TRBD1 (7 bases). Germline CDR1 ENHRY, CDR2 SYGVKD. V was clipped by 4 bases and J by 4 bases, with 17 bases between them. The CDR3 is made up of 15 amino acids.

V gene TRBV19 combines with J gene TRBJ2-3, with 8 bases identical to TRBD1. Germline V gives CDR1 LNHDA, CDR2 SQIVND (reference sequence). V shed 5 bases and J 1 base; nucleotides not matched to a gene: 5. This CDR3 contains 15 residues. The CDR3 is CASSPPTGGTDTQYF. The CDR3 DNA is TGTGCCAGTAGTCCCCCGACAGGGGGCACAGATACGCAGTATTTT.

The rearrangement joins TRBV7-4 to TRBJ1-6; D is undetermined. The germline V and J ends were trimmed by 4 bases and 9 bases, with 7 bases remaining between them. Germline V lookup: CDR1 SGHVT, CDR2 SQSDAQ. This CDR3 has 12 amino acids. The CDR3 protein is CASSSTFSPLHF. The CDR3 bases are TGTGCCAGCAGCTCCACATTTTCACCCCTCCACTTT.

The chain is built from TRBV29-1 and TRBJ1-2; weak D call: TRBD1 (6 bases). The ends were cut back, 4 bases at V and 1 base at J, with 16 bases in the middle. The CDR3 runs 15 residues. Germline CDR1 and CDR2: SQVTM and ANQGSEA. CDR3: CSVALGQNNNYGYTF. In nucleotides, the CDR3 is TGCAGCGTTGCTCTTGGACAGAATAATAACTATGGCTACACCTTC.

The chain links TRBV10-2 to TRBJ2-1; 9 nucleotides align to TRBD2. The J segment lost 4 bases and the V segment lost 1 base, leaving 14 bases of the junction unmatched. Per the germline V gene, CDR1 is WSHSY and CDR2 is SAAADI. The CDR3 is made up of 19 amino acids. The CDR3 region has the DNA TGCGCCAGCAGTGAGTACCCCATCCAGACTAGCGGCCCTTACAATGAGCAGTTCTTC. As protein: CASSEYPIQTSGPYNEQFF.

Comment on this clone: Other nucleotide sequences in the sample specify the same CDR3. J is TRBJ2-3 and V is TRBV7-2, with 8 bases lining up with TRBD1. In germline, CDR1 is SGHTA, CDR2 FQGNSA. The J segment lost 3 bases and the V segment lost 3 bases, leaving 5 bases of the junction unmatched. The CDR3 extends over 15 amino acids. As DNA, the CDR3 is TGTGCCAGCAGCTTGGCAGGGGGCGCAACAGATACGCAGTATTTT. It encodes CASSLAGGATDTQYF.

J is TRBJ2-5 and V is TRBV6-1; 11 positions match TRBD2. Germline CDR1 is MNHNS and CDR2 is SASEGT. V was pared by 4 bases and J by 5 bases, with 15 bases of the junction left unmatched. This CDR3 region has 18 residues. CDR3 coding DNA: TGTGCCAGCAGTGTCCAAGGGGCTAGCGGGGGGCCCTGGGAGACCCAGTACTTC. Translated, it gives CASSVQGASGGPWETQYF.

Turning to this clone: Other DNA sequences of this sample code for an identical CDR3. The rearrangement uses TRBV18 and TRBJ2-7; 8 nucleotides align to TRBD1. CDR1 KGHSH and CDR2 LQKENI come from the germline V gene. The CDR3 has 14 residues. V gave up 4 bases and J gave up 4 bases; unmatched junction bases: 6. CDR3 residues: CASSLDRGSYEQYF. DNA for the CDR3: TGTGCCAGCTCACTCGACAGGGGCTCTTACGAGCAGTACTTC.

The CDR3, as DNA: TGTGCCAGTAGTATAGGAAGGGCGGGAGGCCGCACAGATACGCAGTATTTT. It codes for CASSIGRAGGRTDTQYF. The V call is TRBV19, the J call TRBJ2-3; 8 positions agree with TRBD2. V shed 1 base, J shed 1 base, and the junction held 7 bases outside the gene matches. This CDR3 has 17 amino acids. The V gene's germline CDR1 is LNHDA and CDR2 SQIVND (reference sequence).

The DNA for the CDR3 is TGTGCCAGTAGTATTACGGGGGAGGAAAACATTCAGTACTTC. Translating it yields CASSITGEENIQYF. The V call is TRBV19, the J call TRBJ2-4; D is possibly TRBD2 (6 bases). This CDR3 contains 14 residues. Germline V lookup: CDR1 LNHDA, CDR2 SQIVND (reference sequence). V lost 3 bases to trimming and J lost 5 bases, with 11 bases between them.

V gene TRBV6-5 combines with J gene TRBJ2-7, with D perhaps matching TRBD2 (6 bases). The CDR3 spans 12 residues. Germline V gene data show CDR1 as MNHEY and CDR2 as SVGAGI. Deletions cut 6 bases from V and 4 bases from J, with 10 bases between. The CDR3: CASSHGSYEQYF. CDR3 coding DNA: TGTGCCAGCAGCCACGGGAGTTACGAGCAGTACTTC.

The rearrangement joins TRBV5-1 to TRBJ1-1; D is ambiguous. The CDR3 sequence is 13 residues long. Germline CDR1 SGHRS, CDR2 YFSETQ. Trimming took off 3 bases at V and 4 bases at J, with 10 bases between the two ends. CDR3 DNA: TGCGCCAGCAGCTCGGTCGGTGCCACTGAAGCTTTCTTT. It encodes CASSSVGATEAFF.

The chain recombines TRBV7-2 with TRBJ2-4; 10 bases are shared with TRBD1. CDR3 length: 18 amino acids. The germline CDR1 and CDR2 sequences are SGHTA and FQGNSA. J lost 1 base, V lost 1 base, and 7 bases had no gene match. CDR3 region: CASSLGTGGIVAKNIQYF. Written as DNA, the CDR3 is TGTGCCAGCAGCTTAGGGACAGGGGGAATTGTGGCCAAAAACATTCAGTACTTC.

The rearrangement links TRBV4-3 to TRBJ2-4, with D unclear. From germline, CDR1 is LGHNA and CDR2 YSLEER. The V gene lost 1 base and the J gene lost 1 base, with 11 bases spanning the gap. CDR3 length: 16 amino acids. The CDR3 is CASSQGPPGAKNIQYF. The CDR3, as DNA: TGCGCCAGCAGCCAAGGCCCCCCTGGGGCCAAAAACATTCAGTACTTC.

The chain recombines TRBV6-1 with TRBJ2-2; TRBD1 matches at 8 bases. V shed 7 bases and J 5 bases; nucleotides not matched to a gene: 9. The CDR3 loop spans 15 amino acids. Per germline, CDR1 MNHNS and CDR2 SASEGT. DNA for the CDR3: TGTGCCAGCACCGACCGACAGGGGCGGACCGGGGAGCTGTTTTTT. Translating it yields CASTDRQGRTGELFF.

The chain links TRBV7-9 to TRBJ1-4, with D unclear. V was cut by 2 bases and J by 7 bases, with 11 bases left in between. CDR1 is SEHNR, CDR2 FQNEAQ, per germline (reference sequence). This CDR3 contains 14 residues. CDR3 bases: TGTGCCAGCAGCTTAACCGACGGCGTTGAAAAACTGTTTTTT. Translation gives CASSLTDGVEKLFF.